This passage covers 6 T cell receptor beta chains from one sample sequenced in a study of Graves' ophthalmopathy and Graves' hyperthyroidism. Researchers took RNA transcripts and amplified TCR beta CDR3 regions from them. Second-round multiplex PCR followed a first-round RT-PCR using HTBI primers. Via MiXCR, TCRdb re-called the multiplex PCR reads, giving one row per CDR3 protein. The sample shows hundreds of thousands of distinct CDR3 sequences, more than 40% of them seen only once. Sequences were obtained from peripheral blood. The receptors stem from an adult man with Graves' ophthalmopathy.

This chain joins TRBV19 and TRBJ1-4; D unclear. This CDR3 contains 12 residues. The germline V gene has CDR1 LNHDA and CDR2 SQIVND (reference sequence). The ends were cut back, 3 bases at V and 8 bases at J, with 7 bases in the middle. The CDR3 here is CASSMGGEKLFF. Written as DNA, the CDR3 is TGTGCCAGTAGTATGGGCGGAGAAAAACTGTTTTTT.

This clonotype was picked up one time. The chain employs TRBV19 and TRBJ2-5, with 8 bases that match TRBD1. CDR3 length equals 13 residues. Germline CDR1 reads LNHDA; CDR2 reads SQIVND (reference sequence). V was pared by 5 bases and J by 7 bases, with 6 bases of the junction left unmatched. The CDR3 bases are TGTGCCAGTAGTCCTCGAGGGACAGGGACCCAGTACTTC. Translated: CASSPRGTGTQYF.

This clonotype was seen many times. The rearrangement uses TRBV19 and TRBJ1-1; 10 bases agree with TRBD1. Trimming at V came to 4 bases and at J to 5 bases, leaving 7 bases not matched to a gene. Looked up from germline, CDR1 is LNHDA and CDR2 is SQIVND (reference sequence). CDR3 length: 15 residues. CDR3 nucleotides: TGTGCCAGTAGTAGGGGACAGGGGCTCGGGACTGAAGCTTTCTTT. It specifies CASSRGQGLGTEAFF.

The V and J genes are TRBV19 and TRBJ2-5; TRBD1 aligns across 9 bases. With 7 bases clipped from V and 1 base from J, the junction kept 4 bases outside the gene matches. The CDR3 spans 14 residues. CDR1 is LNHDA and CDR2 is SQIVND in the germline V gene (reference sequence). The CDR3: CASIDRGIQETQYF. The CDR3 DNA reads TGTGCCAGTATAGACAGGGGGATCCAAGAGACCCAGTACTTC.

This clonotype was observed a handful of times. V is TRBV6-2 or TRBV6-3 and J is TRBJ1-6; D is uncertain. Trimming removed 2 bases at V and 8 bases at J, with 10 bases between. CDR1 is MNHEY and CDR2 is SVGEGT in the germline V gene. The CDR3 is made up of 14 amino acids. The CDR3 sequence is CASSYDPTYSPLHF. The CDR3 DNA reads TGTGCCAGCAGTTACGACCCAACCTATTCACCCCTCCACTTT.

The V call is TRBV29-1, the J call TRBJ2-1; D may be TRBD2 (6 bases). In germline, CDR1 is SQVTM, CDR2 ANQGSEA. V was cut by 1 base and J by 2 bases, with 15 bases left in between. The CDR3 runs 16 residues. CDR3 nucleotide sequence: TGCAGCGTTGAAGGTGAGGACGGGGGAGCCTACAATGAGCAGTTCTTC. Translating it yields CSVEGEDGGAYNEQFF.